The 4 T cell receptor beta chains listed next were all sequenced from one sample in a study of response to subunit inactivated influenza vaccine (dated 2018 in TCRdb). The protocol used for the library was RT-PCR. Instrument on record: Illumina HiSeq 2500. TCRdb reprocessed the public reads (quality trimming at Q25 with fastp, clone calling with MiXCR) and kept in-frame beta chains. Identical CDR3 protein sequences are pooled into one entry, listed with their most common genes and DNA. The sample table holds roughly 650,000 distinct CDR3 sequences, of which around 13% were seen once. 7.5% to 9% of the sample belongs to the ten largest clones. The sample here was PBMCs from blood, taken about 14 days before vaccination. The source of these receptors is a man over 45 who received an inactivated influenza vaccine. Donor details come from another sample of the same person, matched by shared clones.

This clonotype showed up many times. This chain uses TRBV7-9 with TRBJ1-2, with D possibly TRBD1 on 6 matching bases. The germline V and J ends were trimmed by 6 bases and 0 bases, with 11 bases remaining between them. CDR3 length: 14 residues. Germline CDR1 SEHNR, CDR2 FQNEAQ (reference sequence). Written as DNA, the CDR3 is TGTGCCAGCAGTTTACAGGGTTCTAACTATGGCTACACCTTC. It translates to CASSLQGSNYGYTF.

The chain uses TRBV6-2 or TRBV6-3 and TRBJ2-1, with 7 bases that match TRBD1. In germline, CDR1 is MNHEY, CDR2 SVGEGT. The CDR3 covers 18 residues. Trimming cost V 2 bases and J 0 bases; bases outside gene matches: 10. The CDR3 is CASSYSHRGQSSYNEQFF. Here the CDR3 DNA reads TGTGCCAGCAGTTACAGCCACAGGGGCCAAAGCTCCTACAATGAGCAGTTCTTC.

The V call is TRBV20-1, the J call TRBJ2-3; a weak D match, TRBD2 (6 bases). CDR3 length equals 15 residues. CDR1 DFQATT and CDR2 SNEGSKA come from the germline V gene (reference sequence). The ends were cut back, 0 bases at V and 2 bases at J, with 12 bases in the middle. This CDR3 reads CSARDLLAATDTQYF. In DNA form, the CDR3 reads TGCAGTGCTAGAGATCTACTAGCAGCCACAGATACGCAGTATTTT.

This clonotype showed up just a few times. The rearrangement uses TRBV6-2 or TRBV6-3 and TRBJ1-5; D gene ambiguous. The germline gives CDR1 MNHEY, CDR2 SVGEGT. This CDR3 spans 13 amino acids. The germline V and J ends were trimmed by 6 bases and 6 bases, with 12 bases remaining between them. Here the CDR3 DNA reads TGTGCCAGCAGCAACAGTGTTTTTCAGCCCCAGCATTTT. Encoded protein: CASSNSVFQPQHF.